This T cell receptor (beta chain) was obtained from a study of regulatory T cells in long-lasting Graves disease. As for the study in general: Patients with new Graves' disease had used antithyroid drugs below 3 months.

V lost 0 bases to trimming and J lost 5 bases, with 16 bases between them. CDR1 is DFQATT, CDR2 SNEGSKA, per germline (reference sequence). The CDR3 length is 15 residues. Assembly of TCR beta libraries relied on iRepertoire HTBI primers together with Arm-PCR of CDR3 regions. TCRdb used MiXCR to reprocess the multiplex PCR reads, holding one entry per CDR3 protein. Seen here are 400,000 to 550,000 distinct CDR3 sequences, about 17% observed once, and the top ten hold 20% to 25%. Turning to this clonotype: No antigen is known for it.

Findings and caveats of the study: Segments TRBV28, TRBJ1-2 and TRBJ2-5 showed preferential usage in persistent disease. Since the sample size was small, accuracy may have been reduced.

Time point indicated: newly diagnosed GD, antithyroid drugs for less than 3 months. Generation of the TCR library employed RNA extracted from PBMCs. The same data also went into a second study, on T cells in Graves' hyperthyroidism and ophthalmopathy. That report adds: Hyperthyroidism had been newly diagnosed in patients aged 18 to 65, and its duration was under 2 months.

The chain carries TRBV20-1 and TRBJ1-2; D is perhaps TRBD1 (5 bases). This sample comprised peripheral blood mononuclear cells (PBMCs), obtained at new diagnosis, from a patient treated with antithyroid drugs. The sequence was collected from a woman younger than 35 with Graves disease. CDR3 region: CSARDFGRGRYGYTF. In DNA, the CDR3 is TGCAGTGCTAGAGATTTTGGTAGGGGCCGTTATGGCTACACCTTC.